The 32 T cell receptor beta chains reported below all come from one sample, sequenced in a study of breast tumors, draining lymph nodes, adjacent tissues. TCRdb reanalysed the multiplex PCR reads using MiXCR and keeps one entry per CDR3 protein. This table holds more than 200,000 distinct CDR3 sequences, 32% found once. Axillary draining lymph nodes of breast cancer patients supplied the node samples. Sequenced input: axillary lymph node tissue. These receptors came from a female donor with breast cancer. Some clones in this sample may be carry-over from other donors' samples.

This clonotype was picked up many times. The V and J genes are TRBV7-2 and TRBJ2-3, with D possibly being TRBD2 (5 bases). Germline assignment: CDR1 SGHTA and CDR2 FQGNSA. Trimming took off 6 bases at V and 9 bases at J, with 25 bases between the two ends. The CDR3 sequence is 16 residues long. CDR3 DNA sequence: TGTGCCAGCAGGGAGGACTTCCTTTACCCCGCCGGGACGCAGTATTTT. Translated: CASREDFLYPAGTQYF.

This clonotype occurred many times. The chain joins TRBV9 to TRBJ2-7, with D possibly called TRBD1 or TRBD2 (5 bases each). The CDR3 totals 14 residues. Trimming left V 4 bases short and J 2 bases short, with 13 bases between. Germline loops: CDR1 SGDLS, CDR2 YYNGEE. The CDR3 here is CASSPGTDPYEQYF. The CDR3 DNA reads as TGTGCCAGCAGCCCCGGGACGGACCCCTACGAGCAGTACTTC.

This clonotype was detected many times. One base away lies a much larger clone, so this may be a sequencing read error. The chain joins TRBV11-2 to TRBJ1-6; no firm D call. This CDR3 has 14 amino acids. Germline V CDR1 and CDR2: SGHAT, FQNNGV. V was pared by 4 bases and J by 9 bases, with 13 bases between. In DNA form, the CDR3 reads TGTGCCAGCAGCTCATCATACAGCACTTCACCCCTCCACTTT. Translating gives CASSSSYSTSPLHF.

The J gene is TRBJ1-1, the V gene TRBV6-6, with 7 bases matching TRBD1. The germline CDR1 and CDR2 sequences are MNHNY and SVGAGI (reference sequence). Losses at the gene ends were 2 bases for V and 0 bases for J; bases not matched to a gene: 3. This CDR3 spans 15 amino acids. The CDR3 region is CASSYGDSVNTEAFF. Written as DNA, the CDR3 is TGTGCCAGCAGTTACGGGGACAGCGTGAACACTGAAGCTTTCTTT.

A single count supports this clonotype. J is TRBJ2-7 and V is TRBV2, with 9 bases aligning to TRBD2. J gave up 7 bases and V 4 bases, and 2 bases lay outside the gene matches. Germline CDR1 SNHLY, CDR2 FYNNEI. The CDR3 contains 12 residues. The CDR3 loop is CASSALAGEQYF. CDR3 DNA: TGTGCCAGCAGTGCCCTAGCGGGAGAGCAGTACTTC.

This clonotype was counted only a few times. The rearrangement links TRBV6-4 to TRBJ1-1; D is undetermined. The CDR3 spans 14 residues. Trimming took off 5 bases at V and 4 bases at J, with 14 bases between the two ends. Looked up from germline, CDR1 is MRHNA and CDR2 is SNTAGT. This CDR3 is CASSLEGSGTEAFF. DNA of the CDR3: TGTGCCAGCAGTTTAGAGGGATCGGGCACTGAAGCTTTCTTT.

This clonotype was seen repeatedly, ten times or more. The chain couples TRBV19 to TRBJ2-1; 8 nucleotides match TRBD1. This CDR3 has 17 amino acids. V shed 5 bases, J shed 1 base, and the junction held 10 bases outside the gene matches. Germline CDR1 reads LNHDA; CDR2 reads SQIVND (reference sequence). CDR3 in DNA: TGTGCCAGTAGTCCCCTCTCCGGGACAGGATCCTACAATGAGCAGTTCTTC. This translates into CASSPLSGTGSYNEQFF.

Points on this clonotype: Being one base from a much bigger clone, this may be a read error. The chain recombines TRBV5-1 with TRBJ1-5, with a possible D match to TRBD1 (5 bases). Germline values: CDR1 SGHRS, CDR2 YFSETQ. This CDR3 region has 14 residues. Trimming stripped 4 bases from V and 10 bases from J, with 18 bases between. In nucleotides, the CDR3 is TGCGCCAGCAGCCAACAAATTCAGGGCCACCCCCAGCATTTT. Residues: CASSQQIQGHPQHF.

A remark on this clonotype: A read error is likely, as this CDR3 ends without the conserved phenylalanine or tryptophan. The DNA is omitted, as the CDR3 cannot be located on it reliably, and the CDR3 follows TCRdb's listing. The CDR3 is CASRAPTS. The chain combines TRBV2 with TRBJ2-6. The CDR3 region is 8 residues in length, termini included. Germline-derived CDR1 and CDR2 are SNHLY and FYNNEI.

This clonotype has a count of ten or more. The CDR3 DNA follows: TGTGCCACCTCGACAGGGAGCTATGGCTACACCTTC. This encodes CATSTGSYGYTF. This sequence joins TRBV24-1 and TRBJ1-2, with 7 nucleotides matching TRBD1. V gave up 9 bases and J gave up 4 bases; unmatched junction bases: 4. CDR1 is KGHDR, CDR2 SFDVKD, per germline. The CDR3 contains 12 residues.

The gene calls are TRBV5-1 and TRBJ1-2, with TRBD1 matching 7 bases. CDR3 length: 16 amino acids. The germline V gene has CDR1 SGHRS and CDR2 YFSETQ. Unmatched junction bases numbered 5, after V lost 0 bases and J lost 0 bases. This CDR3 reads CASSLDAGQTNYGYTF. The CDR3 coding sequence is TGCGCCAGCAGCTTGGACGCGGGACAGACTAACTATGGCTACACCTTC.

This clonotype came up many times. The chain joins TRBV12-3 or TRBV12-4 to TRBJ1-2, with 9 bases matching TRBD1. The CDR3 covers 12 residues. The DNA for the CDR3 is TGTGCTACTACAGGGGGCCGCTATGGCTACACCTTC. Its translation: CATTGGRYGYTF.

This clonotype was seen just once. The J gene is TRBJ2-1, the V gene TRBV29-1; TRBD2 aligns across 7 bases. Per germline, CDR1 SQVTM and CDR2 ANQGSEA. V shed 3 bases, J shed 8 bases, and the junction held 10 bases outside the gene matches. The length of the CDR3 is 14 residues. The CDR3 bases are TGCAGCGTTGATTGGGTGGGAGGGATCCATGAGCAGTTCTTC. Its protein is CSVDWVGGIHEQFF.

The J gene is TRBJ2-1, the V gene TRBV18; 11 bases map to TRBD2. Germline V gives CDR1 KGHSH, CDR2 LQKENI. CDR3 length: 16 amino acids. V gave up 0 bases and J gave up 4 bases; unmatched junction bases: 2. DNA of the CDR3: TGTGCCAGCTCACCACCGGGACTAGCGGATTACAATGAGCAGTTCTTC. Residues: CASSPPGLADYNEQFF.

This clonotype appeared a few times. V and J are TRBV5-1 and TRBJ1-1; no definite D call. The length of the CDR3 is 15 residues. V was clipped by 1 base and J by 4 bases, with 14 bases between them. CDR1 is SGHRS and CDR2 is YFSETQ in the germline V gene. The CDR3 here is CASSLKRSGGTEAFF. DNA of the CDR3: TGCGCCAGCAGCTTGAAACGCTCGGGCGGCACTGAAGCTTTCTTT.

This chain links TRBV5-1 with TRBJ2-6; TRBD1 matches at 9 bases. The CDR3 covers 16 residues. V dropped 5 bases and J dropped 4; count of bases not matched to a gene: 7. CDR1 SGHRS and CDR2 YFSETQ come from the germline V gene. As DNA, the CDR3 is TGCGCCAGCAGGTGGACAGGGGATTCCGGGGCCAACGTCCTGACTTTC. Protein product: CASRWTGDSGANVLTF.

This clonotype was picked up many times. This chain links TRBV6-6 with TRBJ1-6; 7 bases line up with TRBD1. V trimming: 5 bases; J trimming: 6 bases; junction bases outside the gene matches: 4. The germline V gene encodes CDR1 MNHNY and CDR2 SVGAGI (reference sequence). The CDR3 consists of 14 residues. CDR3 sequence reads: CASSKQGFNSPLHF. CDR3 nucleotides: TGTGCCAGCAGTAAACAGGGGTTTAATTCACCCCTCCACTTT.

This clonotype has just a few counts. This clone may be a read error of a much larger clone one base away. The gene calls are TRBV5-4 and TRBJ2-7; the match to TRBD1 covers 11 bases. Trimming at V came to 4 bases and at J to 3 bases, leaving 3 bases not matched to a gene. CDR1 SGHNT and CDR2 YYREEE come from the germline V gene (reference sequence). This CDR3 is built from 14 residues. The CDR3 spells CASSGQGANYEQYF. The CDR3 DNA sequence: TGTGCCAGCAGCGGACAGGGGGCAAACTACGAGCAGTACTTC.

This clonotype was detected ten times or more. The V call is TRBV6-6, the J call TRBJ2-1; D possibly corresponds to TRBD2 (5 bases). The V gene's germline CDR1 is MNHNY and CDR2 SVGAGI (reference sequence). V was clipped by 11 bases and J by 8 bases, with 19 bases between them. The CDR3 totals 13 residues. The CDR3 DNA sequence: TGTGCCGCGTCCCGAGCGGCAGTCGATGAGCAGTTCTTC. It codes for CAASRAAVDEQFF.

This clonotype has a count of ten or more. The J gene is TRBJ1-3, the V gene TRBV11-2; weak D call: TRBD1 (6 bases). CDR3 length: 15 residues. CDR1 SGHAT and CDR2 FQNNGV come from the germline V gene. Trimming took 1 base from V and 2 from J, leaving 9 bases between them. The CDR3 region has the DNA TGTGCCAGCAGCTTAGTACAGGGCCCTGGAAACACCATATATTTT. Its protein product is CASSLVQGPGNTIYF.

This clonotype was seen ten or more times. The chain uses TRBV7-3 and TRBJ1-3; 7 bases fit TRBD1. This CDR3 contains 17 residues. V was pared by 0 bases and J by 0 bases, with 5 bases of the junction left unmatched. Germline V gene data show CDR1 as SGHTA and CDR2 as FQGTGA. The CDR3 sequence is CASSLTGQARSGNTIYF. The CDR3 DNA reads TGTGCCAGCAGCTTAACAGGACAGGCCCGCTCTGGAAACACCATATATTTT.

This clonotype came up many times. The CDR3 sequence is CASRGQGLEANEKLFF. The CDR3 bases are TGTGCCAGCCGCGGGCAGGGGTTGGAAGCTAATGAAAAACTGTTTTTT. The rearrangement uses TRBV2 and TRBJ1-4; weak D call: TRBD1 (6 bases). Trimming removed 8 bases from V and 3 bases from J, with 19 bases in between. This CDR3 has 16 amino acids. Looked up from germline, CDR1 is SNHLY and CDR2 is FYNNEI.

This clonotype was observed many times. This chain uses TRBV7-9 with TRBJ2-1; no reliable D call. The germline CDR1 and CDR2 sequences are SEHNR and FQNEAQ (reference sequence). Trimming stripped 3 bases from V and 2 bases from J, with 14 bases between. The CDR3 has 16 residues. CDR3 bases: TGTGCCAGCAGCTTCTCCCTAAAAGGAGCCTACAATGAGCAGTTCTTC. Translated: CASSFSLKGAYNEQFF. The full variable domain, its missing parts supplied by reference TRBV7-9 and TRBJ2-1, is DTGVSQNPRHKITKRGQNVTFRCDPISEHNRLYWYRQTLGQGPEFLTYFQNEAQLEKSRLLSDRFSAERPKGSFSTLEIQRTEQGDSAMYLCASSFSLKGAYNEQFFGPGTRLTVL.

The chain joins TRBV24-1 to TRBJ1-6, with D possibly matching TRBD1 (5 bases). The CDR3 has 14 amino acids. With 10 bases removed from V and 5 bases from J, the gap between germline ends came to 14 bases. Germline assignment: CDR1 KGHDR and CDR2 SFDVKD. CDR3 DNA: TGTGCCACAACCTCGGGACCGGATAATTCACCCCTCCACTTT. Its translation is CATTSGPDNSPLHF.

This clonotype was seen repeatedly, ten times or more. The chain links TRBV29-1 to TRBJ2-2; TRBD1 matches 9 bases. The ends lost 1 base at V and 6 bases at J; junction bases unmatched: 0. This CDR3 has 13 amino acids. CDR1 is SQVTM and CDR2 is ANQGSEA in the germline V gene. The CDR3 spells CSVEGTGAGELFF. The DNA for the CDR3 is TGCAGCGTTGAAGGGACAGGGGCCGGGGAGCTGTTTTTT.

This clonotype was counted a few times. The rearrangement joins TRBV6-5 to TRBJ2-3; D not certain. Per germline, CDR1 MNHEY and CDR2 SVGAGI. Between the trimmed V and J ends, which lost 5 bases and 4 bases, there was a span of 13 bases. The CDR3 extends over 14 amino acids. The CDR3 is CASSHRPVPDTQYF. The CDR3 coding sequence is TGTGCCAGCAGTCATAGGCCCGTCCCAGATACGCAGTATTTT.

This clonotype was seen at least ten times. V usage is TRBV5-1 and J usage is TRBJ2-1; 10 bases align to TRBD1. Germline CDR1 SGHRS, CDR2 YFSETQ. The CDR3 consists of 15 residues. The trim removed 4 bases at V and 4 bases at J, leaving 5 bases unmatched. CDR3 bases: TGCGCCAGCAGCCCCGGACAGGGGGTTTACAATGAGCAGTTCTTC. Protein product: CASSPGQGVYNEQFF.

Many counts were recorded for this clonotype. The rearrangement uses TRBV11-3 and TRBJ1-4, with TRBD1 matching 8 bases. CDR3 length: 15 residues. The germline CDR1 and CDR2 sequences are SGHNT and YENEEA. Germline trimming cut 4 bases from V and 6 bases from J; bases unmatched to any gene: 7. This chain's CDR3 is CASSSRTGYYEKLFF. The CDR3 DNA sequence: TGTGCCAGCAGCTCAAGGACAGGGTATTATGAAAAACTGTTTTTT.

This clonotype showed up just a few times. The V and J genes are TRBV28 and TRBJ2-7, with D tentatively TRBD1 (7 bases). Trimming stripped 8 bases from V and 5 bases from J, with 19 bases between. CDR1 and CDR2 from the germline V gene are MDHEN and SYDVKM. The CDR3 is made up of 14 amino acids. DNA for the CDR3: TGTGCCAGCGGATTTTCAGGGGGGCGTAACGAGCAGTACTTC. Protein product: CASGFSGGRNEQYF.

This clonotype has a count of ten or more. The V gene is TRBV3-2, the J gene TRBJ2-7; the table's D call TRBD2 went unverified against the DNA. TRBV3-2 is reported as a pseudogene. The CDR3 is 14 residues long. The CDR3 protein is CASSHKDCGREQYF. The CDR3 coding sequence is TGTGCCAGCAGCCACAAGGACTGCGGGCGCGAGCAGTACTTC.

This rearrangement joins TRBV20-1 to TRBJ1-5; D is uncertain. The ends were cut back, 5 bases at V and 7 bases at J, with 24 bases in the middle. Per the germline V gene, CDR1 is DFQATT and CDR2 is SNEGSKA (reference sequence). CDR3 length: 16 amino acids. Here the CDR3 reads CSARTSGKGYEQPQHF. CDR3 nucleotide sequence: TGCAGTGCTCGGACTAGCGGGAAAGGCTACGAGCAGCCCCAGCATTTT.

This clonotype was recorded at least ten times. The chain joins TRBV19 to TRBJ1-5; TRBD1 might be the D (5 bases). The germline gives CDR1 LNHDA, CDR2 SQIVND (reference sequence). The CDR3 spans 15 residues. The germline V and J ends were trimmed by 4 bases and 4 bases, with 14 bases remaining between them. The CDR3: CASSKSGNNNQPQHF. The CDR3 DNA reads TGTGCCAGTAGTAAGTCAGGGAATAATAATCAGCCCCAGCATTTT. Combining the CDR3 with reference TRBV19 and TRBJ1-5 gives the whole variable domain DGGITQSPKYLFRKEGQNVTLSCEQNLNHDAMYWYRQDPGQGLRLIYYSQIVNDFQKGDIAEGYSVSREKKESFPLTVTSAQKNPTAFYLCASSKSGNNNQPQHFGDGTRLSIL.